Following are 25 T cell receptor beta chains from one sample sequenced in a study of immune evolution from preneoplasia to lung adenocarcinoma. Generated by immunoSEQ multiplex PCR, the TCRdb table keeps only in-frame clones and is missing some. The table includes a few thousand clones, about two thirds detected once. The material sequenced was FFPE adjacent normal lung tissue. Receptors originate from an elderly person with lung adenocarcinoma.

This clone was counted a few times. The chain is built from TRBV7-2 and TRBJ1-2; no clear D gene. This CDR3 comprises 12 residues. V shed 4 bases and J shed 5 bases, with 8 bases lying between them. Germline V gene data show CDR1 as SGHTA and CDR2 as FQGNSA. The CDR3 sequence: CASSSYIYGYTF. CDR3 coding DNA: TGTGCCAGCAGCTCCTACATATATGGCTACACCTTC.

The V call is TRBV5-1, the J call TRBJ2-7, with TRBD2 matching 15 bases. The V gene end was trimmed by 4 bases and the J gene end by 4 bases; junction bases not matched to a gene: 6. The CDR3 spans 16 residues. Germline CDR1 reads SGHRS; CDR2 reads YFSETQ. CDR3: CASSPGLAGGFYEQYF. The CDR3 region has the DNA TGCGCCAGCAGCCCGGGACTAGCGGGGGGCTTTTACGAGCAGTACTTC.

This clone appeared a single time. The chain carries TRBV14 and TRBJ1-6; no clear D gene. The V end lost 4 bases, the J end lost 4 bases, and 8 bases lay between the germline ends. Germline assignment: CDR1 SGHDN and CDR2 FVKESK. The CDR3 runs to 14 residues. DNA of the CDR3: TGTGCCAGCAGCCTAGAGGGATATAATTCACCCCTCCACTTT. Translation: CASSLEGYNSPLHF.

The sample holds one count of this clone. CDR3 protein: CASRKEQETQYF. Here the CDR3 DNA reads TGTGCCAGCAGGAAAGAACAAGAGACCCAGTACTTC. This chain connects TRBV6-5 to TRBJ2-5; D call uncertain. Germline V gives CDR1 MNHEY, CDR2 SVGAGI. The CDR3 has 12 amino acids. The V gene lost 6 bases and the J gene lost 2 bases, with 7 bases spanning the gap.

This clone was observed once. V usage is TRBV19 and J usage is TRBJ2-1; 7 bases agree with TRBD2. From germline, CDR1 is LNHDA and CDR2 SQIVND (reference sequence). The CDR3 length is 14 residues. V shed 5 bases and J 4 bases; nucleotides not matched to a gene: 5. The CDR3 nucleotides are TGTGCCAGTAGTCTATCGGGGGGTTACAATGAGCAGTTCTTC. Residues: CASSLSGGYNEQFF.

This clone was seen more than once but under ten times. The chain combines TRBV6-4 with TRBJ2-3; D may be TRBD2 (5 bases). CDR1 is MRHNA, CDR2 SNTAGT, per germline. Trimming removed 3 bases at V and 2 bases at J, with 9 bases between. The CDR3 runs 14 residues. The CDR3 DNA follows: TGTGCCAGCAGTGATGGGAGATACACAGATACGCAGTATTTT. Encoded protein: CASSDGRYTDTQYF.

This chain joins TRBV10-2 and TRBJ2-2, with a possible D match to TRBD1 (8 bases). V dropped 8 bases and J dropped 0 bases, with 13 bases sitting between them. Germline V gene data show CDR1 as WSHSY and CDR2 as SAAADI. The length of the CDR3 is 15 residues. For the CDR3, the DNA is TGCGCCAGCCACAGGGGGGGAACGAACACCGGGGAGCTGTTTTTT. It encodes CASHRGGTNTGELFF.

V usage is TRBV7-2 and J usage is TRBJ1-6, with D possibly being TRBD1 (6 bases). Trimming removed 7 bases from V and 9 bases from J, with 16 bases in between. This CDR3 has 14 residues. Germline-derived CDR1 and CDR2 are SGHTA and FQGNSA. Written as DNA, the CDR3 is TGTGCCAGCAACTTCCAGGGGCAGGGTTCACCCCTCCACTTT. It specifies CASNFQGQGSPLHF.

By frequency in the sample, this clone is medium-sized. CDR3 amino acids: CASSQDSMNTEAFF. In DNA form, the CDR3 reads TGCGCCAGCAGCCAAGACAGCATGAACACTGAAGCTTTCTTT. The rearrangement links TRBV4-3 to TRBJ1-1, with D uncertain. V lost 0 bases and J 0 bases, leaving 5 bases between the germline ends. Germline CDR1 and CDR2: LGHNA and YSLEER. The CDR3 runs 14 residues.

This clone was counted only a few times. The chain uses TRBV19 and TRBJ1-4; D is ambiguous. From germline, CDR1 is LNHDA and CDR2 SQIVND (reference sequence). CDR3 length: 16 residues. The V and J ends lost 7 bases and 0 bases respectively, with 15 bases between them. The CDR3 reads CASTETVGPTNEKLFF. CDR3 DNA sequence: TGTGCCAGTACCGAAACGGTAGGGCCAACTAATGAAAAACTGTTTTTT.

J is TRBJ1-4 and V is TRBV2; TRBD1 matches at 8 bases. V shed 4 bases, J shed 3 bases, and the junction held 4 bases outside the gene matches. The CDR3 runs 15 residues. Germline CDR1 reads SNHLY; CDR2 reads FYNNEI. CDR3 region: CASSAGGNANEKLFF. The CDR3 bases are TGTGCCAGCAGTGCAGGGGGCAATGCTAATGAAAAACTGTTTTTT.

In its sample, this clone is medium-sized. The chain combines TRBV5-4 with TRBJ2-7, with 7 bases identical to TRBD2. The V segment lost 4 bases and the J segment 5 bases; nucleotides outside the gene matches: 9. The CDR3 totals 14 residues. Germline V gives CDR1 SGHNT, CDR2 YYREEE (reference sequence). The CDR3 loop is CASSPQGGEDEQYF. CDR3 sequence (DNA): TGTGCCAGCAGCCCCCAGGGAGGGGAGGACGAGCAGTACTTC.

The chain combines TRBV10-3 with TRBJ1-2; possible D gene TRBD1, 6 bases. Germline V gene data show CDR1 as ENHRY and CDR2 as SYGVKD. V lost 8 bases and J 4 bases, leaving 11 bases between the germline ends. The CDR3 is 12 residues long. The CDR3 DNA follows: TGTGCCATCCTTGGGGGGGCCTATGGCTACACCTTC. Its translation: CAILGGAYGYTF.

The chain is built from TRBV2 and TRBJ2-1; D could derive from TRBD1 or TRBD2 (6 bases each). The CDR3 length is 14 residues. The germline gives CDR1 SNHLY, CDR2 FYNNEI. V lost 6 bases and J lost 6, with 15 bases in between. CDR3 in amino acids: CASRRTQGGNEQFF. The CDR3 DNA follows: TGTGCCAGCAGGAGAACACAGGGAGGCAATGAGCAGTTCTTC. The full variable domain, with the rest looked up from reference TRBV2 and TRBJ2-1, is EPEVTQTPSHQVTQMGQEVILRCVPISNHLYFYWYRQILGQKVEFLVSFYNNEISEKSEIFDDQFSVERPDGSNFTLKIRSTKLEDSAMYFCASRRTQGGNEQFFGPGTRLTVL.

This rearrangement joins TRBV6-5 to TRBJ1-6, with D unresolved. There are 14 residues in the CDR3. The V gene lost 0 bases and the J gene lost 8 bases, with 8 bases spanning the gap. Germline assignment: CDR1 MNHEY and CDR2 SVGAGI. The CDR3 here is CASSYSASDSPLHF. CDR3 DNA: TGTGCCAGCAGTTACTCGGCCAGCGATTCACCCCTCCACTTT.

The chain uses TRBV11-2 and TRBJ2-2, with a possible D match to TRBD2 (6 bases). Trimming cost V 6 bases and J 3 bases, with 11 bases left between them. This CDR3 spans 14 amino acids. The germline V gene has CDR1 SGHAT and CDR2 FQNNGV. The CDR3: CASRLASDTGELFF. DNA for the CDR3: TGTGCCAGCAGACTAGCTAGCGACACCGGGGAGCTGTTTTTT.

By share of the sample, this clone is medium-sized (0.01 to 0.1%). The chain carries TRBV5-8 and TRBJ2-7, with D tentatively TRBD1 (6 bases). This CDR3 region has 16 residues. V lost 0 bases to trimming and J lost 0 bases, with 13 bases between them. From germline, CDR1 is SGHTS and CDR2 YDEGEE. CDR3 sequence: CASSLEGWDTSYEQYF. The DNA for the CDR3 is TGTGCCAGCAGCTTGGAGGGTTGGGACACCTCCTACGAGCAGTACTTC.

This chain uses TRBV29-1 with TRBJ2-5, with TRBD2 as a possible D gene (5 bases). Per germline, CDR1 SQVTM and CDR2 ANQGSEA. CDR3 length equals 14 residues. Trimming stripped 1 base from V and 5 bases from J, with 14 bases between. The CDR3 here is CSVEGKGELETQYF. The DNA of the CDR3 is TGCAGCGTTGAAGGGAAGGGAGAGCTGGAGACCCAGTACTTC.

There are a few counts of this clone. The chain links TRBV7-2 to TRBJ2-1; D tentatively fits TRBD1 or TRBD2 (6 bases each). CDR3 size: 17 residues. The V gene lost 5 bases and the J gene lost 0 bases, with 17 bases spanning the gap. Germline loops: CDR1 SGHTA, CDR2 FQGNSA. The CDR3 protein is CASSLRGPGASYNEQFF. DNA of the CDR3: TGTGCCAGCAGCCTAAGGGGACCGGGGGCCTCCTACAATGAGCAGTTCTTC.

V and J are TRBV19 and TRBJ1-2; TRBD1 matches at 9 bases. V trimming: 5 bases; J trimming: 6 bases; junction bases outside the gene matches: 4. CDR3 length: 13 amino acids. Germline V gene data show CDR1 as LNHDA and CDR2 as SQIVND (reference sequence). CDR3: CASSGTGFHGYTF. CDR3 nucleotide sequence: TGTGCCAGTAGTGGGACAGGGTTCCATGGCTACACCTTC.

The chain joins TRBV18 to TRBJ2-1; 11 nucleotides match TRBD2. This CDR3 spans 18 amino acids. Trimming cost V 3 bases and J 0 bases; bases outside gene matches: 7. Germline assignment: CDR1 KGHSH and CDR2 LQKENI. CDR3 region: CASSPLLAGEGSYNEQFF. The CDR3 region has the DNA TGTGCCAGCTCACCCTTACTAGCGGGGGAAGGCTCCTACAATGAGCAGTTCTTC. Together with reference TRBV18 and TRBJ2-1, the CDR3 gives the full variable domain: NAGVMQNPRHLVRRRGQEARLRCSPMKGHSHVYWYRQLPEEGLKFMVYLQKENIIDESGMPKERFSAEFPKEGPSILRIQQVVRGDSAAYFCASSPLLAGEGSYNEQFFGPGTRLTVL.

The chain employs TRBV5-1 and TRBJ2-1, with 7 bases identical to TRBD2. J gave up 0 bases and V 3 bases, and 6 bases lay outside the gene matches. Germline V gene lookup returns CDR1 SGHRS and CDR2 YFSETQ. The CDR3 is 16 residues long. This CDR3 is CASSWEGTGSYNEQFF. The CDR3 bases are TGCGCCAGCAGCTGGGAGGGGACGGGCTCCTACAATGAGCAGTTCTTC.

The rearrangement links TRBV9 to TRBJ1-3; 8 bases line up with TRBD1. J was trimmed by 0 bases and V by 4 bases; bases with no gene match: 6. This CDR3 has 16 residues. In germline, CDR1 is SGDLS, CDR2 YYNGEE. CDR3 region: CASSPNRGYSGNTIYF. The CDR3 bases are TGTGCCAGCAGCCCAAACAGGGGGTACTCTGGAAACACCATATATTTT.

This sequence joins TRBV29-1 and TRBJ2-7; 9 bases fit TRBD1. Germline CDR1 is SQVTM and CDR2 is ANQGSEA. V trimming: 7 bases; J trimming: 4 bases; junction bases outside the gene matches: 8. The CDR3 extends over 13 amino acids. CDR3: CSATGGEEYEQYF. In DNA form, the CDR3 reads TGCAGCGCAACAGGGGGCGAGGAGTACGAGCAGTACTTC.

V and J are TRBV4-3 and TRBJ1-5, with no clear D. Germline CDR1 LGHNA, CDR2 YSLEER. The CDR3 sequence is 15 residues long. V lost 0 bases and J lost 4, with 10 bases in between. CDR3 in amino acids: CASSQEQQDNQPQHF. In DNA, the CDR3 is TGCGCCAGCAGCCAAGAGCAGCAGGATAATCAGCCCCAGCATTTT.